This entry concerns a single TCR beta chain. A Seattle source enrolled patients during active infection and followed them longitudinally. The data belong to a study of blood T cell repertoires in COVID-19. Background on the study: The samples span acute and convalescent COVID-19 from the United States, Italy and Spain. The cDNA or gDNA used as material had been derived from T cells, B-cell-depleted T cells, or PBMCs.

Trimming took 5 bases from V and 3 from J, leaving 14 bases between them. Germline V gene lookup returns CDR1 MNHEY and CDR2 SMNVEV (reference sequence). The CDR3 extends over 15 amino acids. Per the original methods: Reference gene primer amplification gave nucleated cell count estimates. Assay used: immunoSEQ multiplex PCR; TCRdb lists only in-frame clones, some missing. V, J and clone size are those of that table, while D and trimming were read from the DNA. The sample records about half a million clones, about 88% being singletons. The gene calls are TRBV27 and TRBJ1-5; TRBD1 is a possible D gene (6 bases). This receptor was taken from a man aged 18 to 30 with COVID-19, enrolled during active disease. The sample taken for sequencing was peripheral blood. Here the CDR3 DNA reads TGTGCCAGCAGTCCTCTGACAGGACCCAATCAGCCCCAGCATTTT. Translating gives CASSPLTGPNQPQHF.